One and the same sample provided the 8 T cell receptor beta chains below, sequenced in a study of tumor-infiltrating lymphocytes in oesophageal squamous cell carcinoma. Via MiXCR, TCRdb re-called the PCR reads, giving one row per CDR3 protein. The data hold roughly 13,000 distinct CDR3 sequences, with about half observed a single time. Sequenced: normal esophageal tissue next to the tumor. Receptors originate from a male donor with esophageal squamous cell carcinoma.

This clonotype is termed medium-sized. The V call is TRBV5-5, the J call TRBJ2-1; D is possibly TRBD1 or TRBD2 (5 bases each). V was pared by 0 bases and J by 2 bases, with 9 bases between. CDR3 length: 15 residues. From germline, CDR1 is SGHKS and CDR2 YYEKEE (reference sequence). In DNA, the CDR3 is TGTGCCAGCAGCTTGGAGGGGAGAACCTACAATGAGCAGTTCTTC. Protein: CASSLEGRTYNEQFF.

The chain uses TRBV6-6 and TRBJ2-3; D ambiguous. Trimming took off 0 bases at V and 3 bases at J, with 7 bases between the two ends. The V gene's germline CDR1 is MNHNY and CDR2 SVGAGI (reference sequence). CDR3 length equals 14 residues. CDR3 nucleotide sequence: TGTGCCAGCAGTTACTCGATCGGGACAGATACGCAGTATTTT. Protein: CASSYSIGTDTQYF.

Details on this clonotype: Without the conserved terminal phenylalanine or tryptophan, this CDR3 likely stems from a read error. The DNA is left out, because the CDR3 cannot be placed on it with certainty; the CDR3 is given as TCRdb lists it. The rearrangement links TRBV7-9 to TRBJ2-1; TRBD1 reflects the table's D call only, with no check against the DNA. CDR1 and CDR2 from the germline V gene are SEHNR and FQNEAQ (reference sequence). A total of 17 residues make up the CDR3, ends included. CDR3 amino acids: CASSLDGTQGPPLHFGN.

This clonotype showed up many times. This chain links TRBV5-6 with TRBJ2-1; possibly TRBD1 for D (5 bases). The DNA end favors TRBJ2-7, so the J call may be wrong. Germline assignment: CDR1 SGHDT and CDR2 YYEEEE. This CDR3 spans 15 amino acids. The DNA for the CDR3 is TGTGCCAGCAGCTTGGAAGGGGTAGGGGCCTACGAGCAGTACTTC. The encoded protein is CASSLEGVGAYEQYF.

The chain joins TRBV6-2 or TRBV6-3 to TRBJ1-5; no firm D call. The CDR3 totals 15 residues. Germline CDR1 reads MNHEY; CDR2 reads SVGEGT. V shed 2 bases and J shed 1 base, with 9 bases lying between them. The CDR3 spells CASSYPPWSNQPQHF. The CDR3 coding sequence is TGTGCCAGCAGTTACCCACCTTGGAGCAATCAGCCCCAGCATTTT.

This clonotype showed up just a few times. This sequence joins TRBV7-6 and TRBJ2-5; 8 bases map to TRBD2. Matching the DNA end better, TRBJ2-1 makes the J call doubtful. The CDR3 has 16 residues. The germline V gene encodes CDR1 SGHVS and CDR2 FNYEAQ. This CDR3 reads CASSLDAGTRVNEQFF. The CDR3 nucleotides are TGTGCCAGCAGCTTAGATGCGGGGACTAGAGTGAATGAGCAGTTCTTC.

This sequence joins TRBV7-4 and TRBJ2-3; the D is unclear. Matching the DNA end better, TRBJ2-1 makes the J call doubtful. Germline CDR1 and CDR2: SGHVT and SQSDAQ. This CDR3 is built from 9 residues. This CDR3 is CASEREQFF. The CDR3 region has the DNA TGTGCCAGTGAACGGGAGCAGTTCTTC.

This clonotype appeared many times. This chain uses TRBV7-8 with TRBJ1-5; D is ambiguous. The germline V and J ends were trimmed by 5 bases and 1 base, with 15 bases remaining between them. This CDR3 has 16 amino acids. Germline V lookup: CDR1 SGHVS, CDR2 FQNEAQ. CDR3 nucleotides: TGTGCCAGCAGCCCGCATGGGTCTGGGAGCAATCAGCCCCAGCATTTT. Translating gives CASSPHGSGSNQPQHF.